This TCR beta chain comes out of a study of blood T cell repertoires in COVID-19. About the research overall: Material from acute and convalescent COVID-19 was sourced from the United States, Italy and Spain. PBMCs, B-cell-depleted T cells, or T cells were the source of the cDNA or gDNA that made up the material.

The V and J ends lost 4 bases and 0 bases respectively, with 19 bases between them. Germline-derived CDR1 and CDR2 are MGHDK and SYGVNS. This CDR3 region has 17 residues. Using immunoSEQ multiplex PCR, the repertoire was profiled, and TCRdb retains in-frame clones only, with some absent. The sample lists fewer than 150,000 clones, around 90% occurring once. This clone was found once. The V and J genes are TRBV25-1 and TRBJ2-7, with D hard to call. The specimen sequenced was peripheral blood. The receptor was derived from a woman in her fifties or sixties with acute or convalescent COVID-19. The CDR3 region is CASSGPRQSIFSYEQYF. CDR3 sequence (DNA): TGTGCCAGCAGTGGACCAAGACAAAGCATCTTCTCCTACGAGCAGTACTTC.